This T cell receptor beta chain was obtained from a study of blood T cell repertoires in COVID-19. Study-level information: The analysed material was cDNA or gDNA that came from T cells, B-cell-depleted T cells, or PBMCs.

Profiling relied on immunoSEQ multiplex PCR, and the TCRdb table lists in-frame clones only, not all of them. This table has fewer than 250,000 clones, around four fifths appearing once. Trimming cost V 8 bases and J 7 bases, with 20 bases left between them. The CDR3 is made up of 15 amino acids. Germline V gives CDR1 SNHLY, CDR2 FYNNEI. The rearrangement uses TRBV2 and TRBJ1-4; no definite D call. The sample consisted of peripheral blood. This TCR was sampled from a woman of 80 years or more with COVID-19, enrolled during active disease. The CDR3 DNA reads TGTGCCAGCCTTAGGGCGGGCTCGAGCGGTGAAAAACTGTTTTTT. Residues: CASLRAGSSGEKLFF.